The text below deals with one TCR beta chain. Its target is unknown. Germline loops: CDR1 WSHSY, CDR2 SAAADI. With 2 bases removed from V and 5 bases from J, the gap between germline ends came to 9 bases. CDR3 size: 13 residues. This sample stems from a study of a mutant IDH1 vaccine in newly diagnosed glioma. The wider study: Former treatment meant radiotherapy, temozolomide, or both; the majority had gotten both. Findings of the study overall: Alterations occurring in top peripheral T cell clonotypes seemed unrelated to pseudoprogression.

The table came from immunoSEQ multiplex PCR; TCRdb's copy has only in-frame clones and leaves some out. The sample contains approximately 50,000 clones, 76% of which appear only once. The time point: week 47, end of study. A 20-mer mutant IDH1 peptide at 300 ug was injected subcutaneously with topical imiquimod. V gene TRBV10-2 combines with J gene TRBJ1-2, with D perhaps TRBD1 (5 bases). The starting material was PBMCs, obtained from a glioma patient whose treatment included an IDH1 peptide vaccine. The clonotype comes from a woman aged 40 to 55 with glioma. Some clones in this sample may be carry-over from other donors' samples. The CDR3 coding sequence is TGCGCCAGCAGTGAGGGGACGGATTATGGCTACACCTTC. Amino acids: CASSEGTDYGYTF.